The 18 T cell receptor beta chains in this list originate from one sample, sequenced in a study of T cells in Graves' hyperthyroidism and ophthalmopathy. TCR beta CDR3 regions were amplified from RNA. Initially, a first-round RT-PCR of the TCR CDR3 employed the HTBI primer set. TCRdb itself ran the multiplex PCR reads through MiXCR, one entry per CDR3 protein. The sample has about 360,000 distinct CDR3 sequences; around 13% are singletons. Source material: blood. These receptors came from a woman between 18 and 29 years old with Graves' hyperthyroidism.

This clonotype was counted at least ten times. The V gene is TRBV7-9, the J gene TRBJ1-2; D is unclear. Trimming removed 4 bases from V and 4 bases from J, with 10 bases in between. The CDR3 has 13 residues. Germline lookup yields CDR1 SEHNR and CDR2 FQNEAQ (reference sequence). The CDR3 DNA follows: TGTGCCAGCAGCTCAACAGAGCTCTATGGCTACACCTTC. The encoded protein is CASSSTELYGYTF.

This clonotype was counted between two and nine times. CDR3 nucleotide sequence: TGCGCCAGCAGCCAATTGGGAAGACTAGCAAATCAGCCCCAGCATTTT. Translation gives CASSQLGRLANQPQHF. The V call is TRBV4-1, the J call TRBJ1-5, with D unclear. CDR3 length equals 16 residues. Germline V CDR1 and CDR2: MGHRA, YSYEKL. V shed 2 bases and J shed 4 bases, with 15 bases lying between them.

The sample holds many counts of this clonotype. The chain is built from TRBV11-1 and TRBJ2-5, with TRBD1 matching 8 bases. The V gene end was trimmed by 11 bases and the J gene end by 3 bases; junction bases not matched to a gene: 14. The CDR3 is 15 amino acids. From germline, CDR1 is SGHAT and CDR2 FQDESV (reference sequence). The CDR3 reads CASSKLTGVEETQYF. The CDR3 nucleotides are TGTGCCTCTTCAAAACTGACAGGGGTTGAAGAGACCCAGTACTTC.

This clonotype was seen ten or more times. V and J are TRBV7-2 and TRBJ1-1; D gene uncertain. This CDR3 is built from 13 residues. Per germline, CDR1 SGHTA and CDR2 FQGNSA. V was pared by 2 bases and J by 7 bases, with 11 bases between. The CDR3 is CASSLQGRIEAFF. The CDR3 DNA sequence: TGTGCCAGCAGCTTACAAGGACGGATTGAAGCTTTCTTT.

This clonotype was seen ten or more times. V is TRBV24-1 and J is TRBJ2-3; D gene ambiguous. Germline CDR1 and CDR2: KGHDR and SFDVKD. The ends were cut back, 5 bases at V and 0 bases at J, with 8 bases in the middle. The CDR3 loop spans 14 amino acids. The CDR3 is CATSGASSTDTQYF. The CDR3 coding sequence is TGTGCCACCAGTGGTGCTTCTAGCACAGATACGCAGTATTTT.

The table lists this clonotype with a few counts. The chain employs TRBV6-1 and TRBJ1-6, with D possibly TRBD1 on 6 matching bases. V lost 1 base and J 4 bases, leaving 14 bases between the germline ends. This CDR3 spans 17 amino acids. CDR1 is MNHNS, CDR2 SASEGT, per germline. CDR3 loop: CASSEVYGGRYNSPLHF. DNA of the CDR3: TGTGCCAGCAGTGAAGTATATGGGGGCAGGTATAATTCACCCCTCCACTTT.

The V call is TRBV4-3, the J call TRBJ2-1; TRBD2 matches at 8 bases. J lost 7 bases, V lost 4 bases, and 12 bases had no gene match. The CDR3 sequence is 16 residues long. Germline-derived CDR1 and CDR2 are LGHNA and YSLEER. The chain's CDR3 is CASSRTGWRGDNEQFF. Here the CDR3 DNA reads TGCGCCAGCAGCCGAACCGGGTGGCGGGGGGATAATGAGCAGTTCTTC.

This clonotype was picked up many times. This chain links TRBV2 with TRBJ2-1, with a tentative D call TRBD2 (6 bases). This CDR3 is 15 amino acids long. Germline V gene data show CDR1 as SNHLY and CDR2 as FYNNEI. V dropped 1 base and J dropped 5 bases, with 12 bases sitting between them. This chain's CDR3 is CASSEVPAGNNEQFF. For the CDR3, the DNA is TGTGCCAGCAGTGAAGTCCCAGCGGGTAACAATGAGCAGTTCTTC.

This clonotype was observed many times. The chain employs TRBV18 and TRBJ2-3; TRBD1 aligns across 9 bases. Germline CDR1 KGHSH, CDR2 LQKENI. This CDR3 is built from 19 residues. Trimming removed 5 bases from V and 3 bases from J; junction bases left unmatched: 18. The CDR3 region is CASSSQDRGPPWGTDTQYF. The CDR3 bases are TGTGCCAGCTCATCTCAGGACAGGGGCCCCCCTTGGGGGACAGATACGCAGTATTTT.

This clonotype was counted at least ten times. The junction departs from germline at one end; a sequencing error may be responsible. The rearrangement joins TRBV7-9 to TRBJ1-1, with D maybe TRBD1 (6 bases). This CDR3 spans 13 amino acids. Looked up from germline, CDR1 is SEHNR and CDR2 is FQNEAQ (reference sequence). For the CDR3, the DNA is TGTGCCAGCAGTTTAGGGGGGAGCACTGAAGCTTTCTTT. Amino acids: CASSLGGSTEAFF.

This clonotype has ten or more counts. This chain joins TRBV4-3 and TRBJ2-7; 7 nucleotides match TRBD2. V shed 0 bases and J 3 bases; nucleotides not matched to a gene: 8. The CDR3 has 16 residues. Looked up from germline, CDR1 is LGHNA and CDR2 is YSLEER. CDR3 residues: CASSQEAASGYYEQYF. For the CDR3, the DNA is TGCGCCAGCAGCCAAGAAGCGGCTAGCGGATACTACGAGCAGTACTTC.

This clonotype was seen many times. The genes are TRBV7-9 and TRBJ2-7; 7 nucleotides agree with TRBD1. After removal of 5 bases from V and 7 bases from J, the junction contained 8 bases not matched to a gene. The CDR3 has 13 residues. CDR1 and CDR2 (germline): SEHNR, FQNEAQ (reference sequence). The CDR3 DNA reads as TGTGCCAGCAGCGTACGACAGGGCAATGAGCAGTACTTC. It yields the protein CASSVRQGNEQYF.

This clonotype was observed at least ten times. The chain couples TRBV3-1 to TRBJ1-2; TRBD1 matches at 10 bases. The length of the CDR3 is 13 residues. The trim removed 3 bases at V and 8 bases at J, leaving 3 bases unmatched. Germline loops: CDR1 LGHDT, CDR2 YNNKEL (reference sequence). CDR3 in amino acids: CASSQDRGKGYTF. Here the CDR3 DNA reads TGTGCCAGCAGCCAGGACAGGGGGAAAGGCTACACCTTC. Based on the CDR3 plus reference TRBV3-1 and TRBJ1-2, the full variable domain is DTAVSQTPKYLVTQMGNDKSIKCEQNLGHDTMYWYKQDSKKFLKIMFSYNNKELIINETVPNRFSPKSPDKAHLNLHINSLELGDSAVYFCASSQDRGKGYTFGSGTRLTVV.

The chain recombines TRBV7-2 with TRBJ2-7; D is perhaps TRBD2 (6 bases). This CDR3 is 13 amino acids long. Trimming took 4 bases from V and 2 from J, leaving 9 bases between them. The germline V gene encodes CDR1 SGHTA and CDR2 FQGNSA. The CDR3, as DNA: TGTGCCAGCAGCTGGGACTTGGCCTACGAGCAGTACTTC. This sequence encodes CASSWDLAYEQYF. The full variable domain, rest sourced from reference TRBV7-2 and TRBJ2-7, is GAGVSQSPSNKVTEKGKDVELRCDPISGHTALYWYRQSLGQGLEFLIYFQGNSAPDKSGLPSDRFSAERTGGSVSTLTIQRTQQEDSAVYLCASSWDLAYEQYFGPGTRLTVT.

Many counts were recorded for this clonotype. The genes are TRBV7-9 and TRBJ2-5, with 10 bases matching TRBD1. CDR3 length: 14 amino acids. Unmatched junction bases numbered 9, after V lost 9 bases and J lost 5 bases. The germline gives CDR1 SEHNR, CDR2 FQNEAQ (reference sequence). This CDR3 reads CARPGTGVFETQYF. The DNA for the CDR3 is TGTGCCAGACCCGGGACAGGGGTTTTTGAGACCCAGTACTTC.

This clonotype was detected ten times or more. The chain employs TRBV20-1 and TRBJ2-5; D is undetermined. The CDR3 length is 16 residues. The V and J ends lost 5 bases and 3 bases respectively, with 22 bases between them. The germline V gene has CDR1 DFQATT and CDR2 SNEGSKA (reference sequence). CDR3 amino acids: CSAFSLGVQGEETQYF. The CDR3 region has the DNA TGCAGTGCTTTTTCTCTTGGGGTCCAAGGAGAAGAGACCCAGTACTTC.

In its sample, this clonotype was seen a few times. This sequence joins TRBV24-1 and TRBJ2-2, with unresolved D. Germline loops: CDR1 KGHDR, CDR2 SFDVKD. Trimming stripped 3 bases from V and 0 bases from J, with 13 bases between. This CDR3 region has 17 residues. The chain's CDR3 is CATSDIKITTNTGELFF. CDR3 sequence (DNA): TGTGCCACCAGTGATATAAAGATAACTACGAACACCGGGGAGCTGTTTTTT.

The chain couples TRBV5-1 to TRBJ2-7, with unresolved D. CDR3 size: 15 residues. V was trimmed by 1 base and J by 2 bases, leaving 13 bases between them. CDR1 is SGHRS and CDR2 is YFSETQ in the germline V gene. The CDR3 bases are TGCGCCAGCAGCTTGCAAGCAGTCAACCCCTACGAGCAGTACTTC. Its protein product is CASSLQAVNPYEQYF.